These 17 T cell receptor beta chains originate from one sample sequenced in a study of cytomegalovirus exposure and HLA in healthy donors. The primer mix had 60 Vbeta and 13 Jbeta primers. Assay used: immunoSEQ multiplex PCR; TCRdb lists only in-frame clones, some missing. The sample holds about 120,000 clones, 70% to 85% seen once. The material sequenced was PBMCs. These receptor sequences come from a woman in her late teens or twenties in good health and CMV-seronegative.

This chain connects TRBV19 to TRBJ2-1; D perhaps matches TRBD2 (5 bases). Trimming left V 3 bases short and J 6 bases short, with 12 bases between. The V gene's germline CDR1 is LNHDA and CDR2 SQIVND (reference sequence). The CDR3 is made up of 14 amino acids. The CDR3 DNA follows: TGTGCCAGTAGTATGGAGGTCCGATCCAATGAGCAGTTCTTC. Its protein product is CASSMEVRSNEQFF.

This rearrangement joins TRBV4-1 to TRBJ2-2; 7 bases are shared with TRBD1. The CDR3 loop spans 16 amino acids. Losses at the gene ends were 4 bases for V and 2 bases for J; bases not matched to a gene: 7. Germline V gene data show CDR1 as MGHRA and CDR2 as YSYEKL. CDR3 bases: TGCGCCAGCAGCCGGACCGGGACAGATAACACCGGGGAGCTGTTTTTT. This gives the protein CASSRTGTDNTGELFF.

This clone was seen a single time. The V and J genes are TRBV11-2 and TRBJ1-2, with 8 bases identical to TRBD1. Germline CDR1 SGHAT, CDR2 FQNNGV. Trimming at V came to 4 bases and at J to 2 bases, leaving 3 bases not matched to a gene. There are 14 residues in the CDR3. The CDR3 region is CASSWTGKNYGYTF. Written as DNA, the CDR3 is TGTGCCAGCAGCTGGACAGGGAAAAACTATGGCTACACCTTC.

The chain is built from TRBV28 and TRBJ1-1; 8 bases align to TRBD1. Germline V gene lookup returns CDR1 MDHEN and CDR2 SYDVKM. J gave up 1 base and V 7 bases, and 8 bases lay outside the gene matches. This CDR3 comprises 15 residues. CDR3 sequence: CASNNLGQGNTEAFF. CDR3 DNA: TGTGCCAGCAATAACCTCGGACAGGGGAACACTGAAGCTTTCTTT.

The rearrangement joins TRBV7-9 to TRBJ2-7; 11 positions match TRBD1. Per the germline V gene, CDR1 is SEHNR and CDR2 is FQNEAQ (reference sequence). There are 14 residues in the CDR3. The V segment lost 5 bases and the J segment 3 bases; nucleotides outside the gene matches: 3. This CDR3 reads CASSPGTGGYEQYV. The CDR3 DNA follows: TGTGCCAGCAGCCCAGGGACAGGGGGCTACGAGCAGTACGTC.

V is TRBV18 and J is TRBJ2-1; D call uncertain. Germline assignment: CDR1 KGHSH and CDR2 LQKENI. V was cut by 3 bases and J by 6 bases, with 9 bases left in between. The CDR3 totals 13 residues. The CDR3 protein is CASSPDQFNEQFF. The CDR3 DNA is TGTGCCAGCTCACCTGATCAGTTCAATGAGCAGTTCTTC.

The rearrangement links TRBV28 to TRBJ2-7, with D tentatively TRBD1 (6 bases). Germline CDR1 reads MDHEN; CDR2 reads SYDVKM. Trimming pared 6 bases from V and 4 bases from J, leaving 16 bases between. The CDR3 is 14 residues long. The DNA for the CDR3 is TGTGCCAGCAGAACCGGGACAAGAGGTTACGAGCAGTACTTC. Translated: CASRTGTRGYEQYF.

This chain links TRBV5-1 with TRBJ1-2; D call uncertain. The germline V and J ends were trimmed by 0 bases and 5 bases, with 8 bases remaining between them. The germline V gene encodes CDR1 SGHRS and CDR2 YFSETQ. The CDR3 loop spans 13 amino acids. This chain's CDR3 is CASSLGPGYGYTF. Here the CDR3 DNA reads TGCGCCAGCAGCTTGGGTCCGGGGTATGGCTACACCTTC.

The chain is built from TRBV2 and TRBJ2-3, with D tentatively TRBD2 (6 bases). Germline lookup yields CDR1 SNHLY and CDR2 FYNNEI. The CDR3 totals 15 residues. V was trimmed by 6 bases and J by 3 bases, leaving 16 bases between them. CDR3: CASSPTSDETDTQYF. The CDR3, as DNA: TGTGCCAGCAGCCCGACTAGTGATGAAACAGATACGCAGTATTTT.

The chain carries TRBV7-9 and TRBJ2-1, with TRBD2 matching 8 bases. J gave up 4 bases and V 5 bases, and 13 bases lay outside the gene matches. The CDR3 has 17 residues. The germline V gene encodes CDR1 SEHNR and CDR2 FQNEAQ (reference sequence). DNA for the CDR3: TGTGCCAGCAGCCTAGTAGCGGGACAAGGGGGGTACAATGAGCAGTTCTTC. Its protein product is CASSLVAGQGGYNEQFF.

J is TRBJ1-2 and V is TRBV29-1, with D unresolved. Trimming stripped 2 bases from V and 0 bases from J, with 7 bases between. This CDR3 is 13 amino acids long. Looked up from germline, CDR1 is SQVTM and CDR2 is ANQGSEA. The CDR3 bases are TGCAGCGTTGAATCGGGTGCTAACTATGGCTACACCTTC. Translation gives CSVESGANYGYTF.

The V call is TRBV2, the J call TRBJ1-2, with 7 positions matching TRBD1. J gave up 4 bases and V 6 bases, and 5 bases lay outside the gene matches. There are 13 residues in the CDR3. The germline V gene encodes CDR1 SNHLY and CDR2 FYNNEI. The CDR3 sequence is CASSVTGIYGYTF. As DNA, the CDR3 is TGTGCCAGCAGCGTGACAGGGATCTATGGCTACACCTTC.

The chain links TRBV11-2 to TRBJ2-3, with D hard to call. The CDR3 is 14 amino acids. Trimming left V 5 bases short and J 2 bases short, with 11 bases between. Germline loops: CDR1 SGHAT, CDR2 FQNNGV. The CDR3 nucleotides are TGTGCCAGCAGCCGCTCGATAGCCACAGATACGCAGTATTTT. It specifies CASSRSIATDTQYF.

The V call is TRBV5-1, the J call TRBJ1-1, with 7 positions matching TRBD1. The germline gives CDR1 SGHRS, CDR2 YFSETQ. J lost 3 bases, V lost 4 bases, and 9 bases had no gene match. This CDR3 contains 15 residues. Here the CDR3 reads CASSHGTAADTEAFF. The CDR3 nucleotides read TGCGCCAGCAGCCATGGGACAGCCGCTGACACTGAAGCTTTCTTT. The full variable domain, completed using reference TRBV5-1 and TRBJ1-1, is KAGVTQTPRYLIKTRGQQVTLSCSPISGHRSVSWYQQTPGQGLQFLFEYFSETQRNKGNFPGRFSGRQFSNSRSEMNVSTLELGDSALYLCASSHGTAADTEAFFGQGTRLTVV.

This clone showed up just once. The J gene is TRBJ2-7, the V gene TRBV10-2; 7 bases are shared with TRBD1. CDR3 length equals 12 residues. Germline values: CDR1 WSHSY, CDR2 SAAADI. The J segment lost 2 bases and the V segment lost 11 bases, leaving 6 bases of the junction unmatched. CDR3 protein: CAAKDRTYEQYV. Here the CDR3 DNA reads TGCGCCGCAAAGGACAGGACCTACGAGCAGTACGTC.

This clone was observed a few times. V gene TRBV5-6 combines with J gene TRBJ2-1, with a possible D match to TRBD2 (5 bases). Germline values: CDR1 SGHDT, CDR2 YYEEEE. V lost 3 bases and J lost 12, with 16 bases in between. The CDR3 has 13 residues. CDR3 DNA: TGTGCCAGCAGCTCAAGACCCGACCGGGGGCAGTTCTTC. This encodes CASSSRPDRGQFF.

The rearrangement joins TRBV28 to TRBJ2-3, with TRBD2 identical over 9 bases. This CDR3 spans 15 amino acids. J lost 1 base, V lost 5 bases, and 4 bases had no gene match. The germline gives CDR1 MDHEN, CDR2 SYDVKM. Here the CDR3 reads CASSPSGTRTDTQYF. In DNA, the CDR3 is TGTGCCAGCAGTCCTAGCGGGACTCGCACAGATACGCAGTATTTT.